The 2 T cell receptor beta chains below all came from one sample that was sequenced in a study of T cells after yellow fever vaccination. TCRdb reprocessed the 5' RACE reads via MiXCR and lists one record per CDR3 protein. Altogether about 240,000 distinct CDR3 sequences are present, 6.9% being singletons, with the ten largest covering 0.65% to 0.9%. The sample here was CD4+ T cells sorted from PBMCs, taken 15 days after the yellow fever booster vaccination. The receptors originated from a man younger than 45 who received the YFV17D yellow fever vaccine.

This clonotype turned up a few times. The CDR3 loop reads CASSFVHNLHEQYF. The DNA of the CDR3 is TGTGCCAGCAGCTTTGTACACAATCTACACGAGCAGTACTTC. The chain has TRBV5-6 and TRBJ2-7; D not certain. CDR3 length: 14 residues. Germline V gene data show CDR1 as SGHDT and CDR2 as YYEEEE. V lost 2 bases and J lost 5, with 14 bases in between.

This clonotype was observed a few times. The chain couples TRBV20-1 to TRBJ2-3; D gene unclear. The V gene lost 5 bases and the J gene lost 2 bases, with 2 bases spanning the gap. This CDR3 is built from 10 residues. From germline, CDR1 is DFQATT and CDR2 SNEGSKA (reference sequence). This chain's CDR3 is CSAATDTQYF. The CDR3 DNA follows: TGCAGTGCTGCCACAGATACGCAGTATTTT.